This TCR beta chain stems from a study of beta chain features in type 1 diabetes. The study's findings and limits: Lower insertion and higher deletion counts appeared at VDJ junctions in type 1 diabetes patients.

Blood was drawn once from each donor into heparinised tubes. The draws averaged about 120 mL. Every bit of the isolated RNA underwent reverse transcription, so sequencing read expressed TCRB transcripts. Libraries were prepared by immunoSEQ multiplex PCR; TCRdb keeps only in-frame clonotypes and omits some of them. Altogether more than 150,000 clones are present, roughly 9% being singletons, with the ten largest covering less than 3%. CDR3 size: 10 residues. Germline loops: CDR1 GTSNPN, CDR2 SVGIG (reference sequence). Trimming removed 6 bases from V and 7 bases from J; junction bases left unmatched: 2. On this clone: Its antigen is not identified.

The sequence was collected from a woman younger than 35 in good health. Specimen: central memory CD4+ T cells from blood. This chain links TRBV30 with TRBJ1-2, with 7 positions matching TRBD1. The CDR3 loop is CACDRVGYTF. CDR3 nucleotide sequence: TGTGCCTGCGACAGGGTTGGCTACACCTTC.